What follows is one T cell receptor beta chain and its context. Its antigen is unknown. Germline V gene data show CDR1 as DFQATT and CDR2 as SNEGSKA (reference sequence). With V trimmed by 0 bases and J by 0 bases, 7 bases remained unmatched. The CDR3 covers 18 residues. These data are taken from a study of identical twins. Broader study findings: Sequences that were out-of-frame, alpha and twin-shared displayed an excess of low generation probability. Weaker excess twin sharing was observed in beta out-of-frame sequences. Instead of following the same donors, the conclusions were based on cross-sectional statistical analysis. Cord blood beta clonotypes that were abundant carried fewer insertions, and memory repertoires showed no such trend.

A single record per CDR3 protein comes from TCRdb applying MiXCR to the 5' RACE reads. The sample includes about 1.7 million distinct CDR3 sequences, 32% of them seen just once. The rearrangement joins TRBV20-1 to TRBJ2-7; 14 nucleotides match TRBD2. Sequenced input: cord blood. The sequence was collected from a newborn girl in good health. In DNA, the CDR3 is TGCAGTGCTAGAGATGGACTAGCGGGGGGCCTCAGCTCCTACGAGCAGTACTTC. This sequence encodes CSARDGLAGGLSSYEQYF.